One and the same sample provided the 5 T cell receptor beta chains below, sequenced in a study of identical twins. One entry per CDR3 protein results from TCRdb running MiXCR on the 5' RACE reads. Among 550,000 to 700,000 distinct CDR3 sequences listed, 7.5% to 10% were seen once. This same sample was also taken into another study, of yellow fever vaccine responses in identical twins.

Input material: PBMCs. The receptors were sampled from a woman under 30 in good health.

This clonotype was found a few times. This chain uses TRBV5-1 with TRBJ1-1; D is perhaps TRBD1 (6 bases). The CDR3 length is 14 residues. V was shortened by 0 bases and J by 5 bases, with 11 bases between the two germline ends. Germline-derived CDR1 and CDR2 are SGHRS and YFSETQ. CDR3 DNA sequence: TGCGCCAGCAGCTTGGCGGGGGGCTGGACTGAAGCTTTCTTT. Its protein is CASSLAGGWTEAFF.

The chain carries TRBV11-3 and TRBJ2-3; 7 nucleotides line up with TRBD1. The CDR3 length is 15 residues. Germline V gene sequence: CDR1 SGHNT, CDR2 YENEEA. V was pared by 4 bases and J by 2 bases, with 6 bases of the junction left unmatched. CDR3 DNA: TGTGCCAGCAGCTCATCACAGGGGTTCACAGATACGCAGTATTTT. Translation gives CASSSSQGFTDTQYF. Full variable domain (missing parts from reference TRBV11-3 and TRBJ2-3): EAGVVQSPRYKIIEKKQPVAFWCNPISGHNTLYWYLQNLGQGPELLIRYENEEAVDDSQLPKDRFSAERLKGVDSTLKIQPAELGDSAVYLCASSSSQGFTDTQYFGPGTRLTVL.

This clonotype has only a few counts. This chain joins TRBV7-9 and TRBJ2-7; TRBD2 aligns across 12 bases. J was trimmed by 5 bases and V by 5 bases; bases with no gene match: 7. This CDR3 comprises 15 residues. CDR1 and CDR2 from the germline V gene are SEHNR and FQNEAQ (reference sequence). CDR3 region: CASSAPSGRAHEQYF. The CDR3 nucleotides are TGTGCCAGCAGCGCACCTAGCGGGAGGGCCCACGAGCAGTACTTC.

This clonotype appeared many times. V is TRBV6-2 or TRBV6-3 and J is TRBJ2-6; 7 positions agree with TRBD1. After removal of 10 bases from V and 0 bases from J, the junction contained 6 bases not matched to a gene. Germline assignment: CDR1 MNHEY and CDR2 SVGEGT. The CDR3 totals 15 residues. The CDR3 sequence is CATGTDPSGANVLTF. Here the CDR3 DNA reads TGTGCCACCGGGACAGACCCCTCTGGGGCCAACGTCCTGACTTTC.

The chain employs TRBV7-9 and TRBJ2-1; TRBD2 matches at 8 bases. Germline CDR1 reads SEHNR; CDR2 reads FQNEAQ (reference sequence). The CDR3 has 13 residues. Trimming removed 0 bases from V and 8 bases from J; junction bases left unmatched: 0. The CDR3 DNA is TGTGCCAGCAGCTTAGCACTAGCGGATGAGCAGTTCTTC. Amino acids: CASSLALADEQFF.